A selection of T cell receptor beta chains follows, all from one sample in a study of T cells in Graves' hyperthyroidism and ophthalmopathy. A single record per CDR3 protein comes from TCRdb applying MiXCR to the multiplex PCR reads. The sample lists 200,000 to 250,000 distinct CDR3 sequences, less than 20% occurring once. Sequencing input: blood. These receptors were obtained from a woman in her forties or fifties with Graves' hyperthyroidism. The CDR3 runs from the conserved cysteine through the conserved F or W. The order of the fields is V gene, CDR3 length, J gene, clone size, D gene, CDR3 DNA, CDR3 protein. A D gene is named only where the DNA matches it firmly. The listing skips clone size in some rows; elsewhere it reads once, few, many or a size class.

>TRBV7-8|16|TRBJ1-4|NA|TRBD1
TGTGCCAGCAGCTCACTGTGGGACAGGGAAAGTGAAAAACTGTTTTTT
CASSSLWDRESEKLFF
>TRBV3-1|13|TRBJ1-2|NA|NA
TGTGCCAGCAGCCAGGGCAATAACTATGGCTACACCTTC
CASSQGNNYGYTF
>TRBV29-1|17|TRBJ2-5|many|TRBD2
TGCAGCGTTGAAGGTGGGCGGGAGGTGGCCTACCAAGAGACCCAGTACTTC
CSVEGGREVAYQETQYF
>TRBV2|15|TRBJ2-2|many|TRBD2
TGTGCCAGCAGTCGTGAAGCGGGAGTGGCCGGGGAGCTGTTTTTT
CASSREAGVAGELFF
>TRBV18|16|TRBJ1-1|NA|NA
TGTGCCAGCTCACCCTCGAGACGTCAGTGGGCCACTGAAGCTTTCTTT
CASSPSRRQWATEAFF
>TRBV4-2|18|TRBJ1-4|few|NA
TGTGCCAGCAGCCAAGATGAGGGGCGCGATGTAACTAATGAAAAACTGTTTTTT
CASSQDEGRDVTNEKLFF
>TRBV20-1|16|TRBJ2-5|many|NA
TGCAGTGCTAGAGACGGGCCATGGGCTAAACAAGAGACCCAGTACTTC
CSARDGPWAKQETQYF
>TRBV12-3/TRBV12-4|14|TRBJ2-7|many|NA
TGTGCCAGCAGTCCACAGACAGTCGCCTACGAGCAGTACTTC
CASSPQTVAYEQYF
>TRBV3-1|14|TRBJ1-2|NA|NA
TGTGCCAGCAGCCAAGCGCAGGGAATCTATGGCTACACCTTC
CASSQAQGIYGYTF
>TRBV7-3|17|TRBJ2-3|NA|TRBD2
TGTGCCAGCAGCTCCGGGACTAACTTATTAGGTACAGATACGCAGTATTTT
CASSSGTNLLGTDTQYF
>TRBV30|12|TRBJ2-3|many|NA
TGTGCCTGGCGGGCGGTCGGGGATACGCAGTATTTT
CAWRAVGDTQYF
>TRBV6-1|13|TRBJ2-7|NA|NA
TGTGCCAGCATCTCCCCCAAATCCTACGAGCAGTACTTC
CASISPKSYEQYF